This TCR beta chain was recorded in a study of cytomegalovirus exposure and HLA in healthy donors. CDR1 and CDR2 (germline): SQVTM, ANQGSEA. There are 13 residues in the CDR3. V lost 4 bases and J lost 7, with 14 bases in between. Findings and limits, study-wide: It was only CMV serostatus that was available as immune exposure information. Rarity marked most TCR sequences, yet some public TCRs occurred in many donors.

PCR involved 60 Vbeta and 13 Jbeta primers. Clones were sequenced by immunoSEQ multiplex PCR, and TCRdb holds only the in-frame ones, with some missing. This sample has fewer than 120,000 clones, with 70% to 90% found just once. Comment on this clone: Its antigen remains unidentified.

The clonotype originates from a man in his forties in good health and CMV-seronegative. Source material: PBMCs. The chain couples TRBV29-1 to TRBJ2-1, with D perhaps TRBD1 (7 bases). CDR3 amino acids: CSVGRGPRNEQFF. In nucleotides, the CDR3 is TGCAGCGTTGGGAGGGGGCCGAGGAATGAGCAGTTCTTC.